A selection of T cell receptor beta chains follows, all from one sample in a study of cytomegalovirus exposure and HLA in healthy donors. Sequenced by immunoSEQ multiplex PCR; TCRdb stores in-frame clones only, minus some. Among some 200,000 clones listed, around 79% were seen once. Material: PBMCs. The receptors were sampled from a male donor in good health and CMV-seropositive. CDR3s include the opening cysteine and the closing phenylalanine or tryptophan. The D gene is left open where the match is weak. A clone size is listed for some rows: how often the clone was seen (once, few, many), or a class if it is expanded.

v_gene,abundance,j_gene,d_gene,CDR3nt,CDR3aa
TRBV19,once,TRBJ1-2,TRBD1,TGTGCCAGTAGTTCCTCCAGGGACAGGAGGTATGGCTACACCTTC,CASSSSRDRRYGYTF
TRBV29-1,.,TRBJ2-1,TRBD1,TGCAGCGCGGCCCGGGACAGGGTGGGAAATGAGCAGTTCTTC,CSAARDRVGNEQFF
TRBV28,.,TRBJ1-2,.,TGTGCCAGCAGTCTTCGCGGCAGCGATCGGGATGGCTACACCTTC,CASSLRGSDRDGYTF
TRBV7-9,.,TRBJ1-5,TRBD1,TGTGCCAGCAGCAGGGGGGACAGGTCTCAGCCCCAGCATTTT,CASSRGDRSQPQHF
TRBV5-4,.,TRBJ1-1,.,TGTGCCAGCAGCTTGGTCCCAGGCGTGAACACTGAAGCTTTCTTT,CASSLVPGVNTEAFF
TRBV15,.,TRBJ2-2,TRBD1,TGTGCCACCAGCAGCGGAAGACAGGGCACCGGGGAGCTGTTTTTT,CATSSGRQGTGELFF
TRBV25-1,.,TRBJ2-1,TRBD2,TGTGCCAGTAGCCGAAGTCAGCGGGGGTCCAATGAGCAGTTCTTC,CASSRSQRGSNEQFF
TRBV9,.,TRBJ2-1,.,TGTGCCAGCAGCCCCTCAGGCGGGATAGGTAATGAGCAGTTCTTC,CASSPSGGIGNEQFF
TRBV5-1,.,TRBJ2-2,TRBD1,TGCGCCAGCCAAGCCGGGGTTTGGGGGACAGCGAACGCCGGGGAGCTGTTTTTT,CASQAGVWGTANAGELFF
TRBV5-1,.,TRBJ2-1,TRBD2,TGCGCCAGCAGCTTGGAGGCTAGCGGGAGCAATGAGCAGTTCTTC,CASSLEASGSNEQFF
TRBV5-1,.,TRBJ1-1,.,TGCGCCAGCAGCTCCCAGGGTCGTGAAGCTTTCTTT,CASSSQGREAFF
TRBV10-3,.,TRBJ2-2,TRBD2,TGTGCCATCAGGGACAATAGCGGGGGGCCCACCGGGGAGCTGTTTTTT,CAIRDNSGGPTGELFF
TRBV27,.,TRBJ1-2,.,TGTGCCAGCAGTTTAAAGGGGATCGAGTCCTTTTATGGCTACACCTTC,CASSLKGIESFYGYTF
TRBV30,.,TRBJ2-5,TRBD2,TGTGCCTGGAGCCTAGGACTAGGGTCAGAGACCCAGTACTTC,CAWSLGLGSETQYF
TRBV7-9,.,TRBJ1-1,.,TGTGCCAGCCGGCCACAGGGGAACACTGAAGCTTTCTTT,CASRPQGNTEAFF
TRBV5-1,.,TRBJ2-7,.,TGCGCCAGCAGCTTGGCGGGTAGGAGCTCCTACGAGCAGTACTTC,CASSLAGRSSYEQYF
TRBV15,.,TRBJ2-2,TRBD2,TGTGCCACCAGCAGGGGATCCTCCGTTACGGGGGGGCGGACCGGGGAGCTGTTTTTT,CATSRGSSVTGGRTGELFF
TRBV4-3,.,TRBJ1-1,TRBD1,TGCGCCAGCAGCTACGGACAGGGAGATGGAACTGAAGCTTTCTTT,CASSYGQGDGTEAFF
TRBV6-1,.,TRBJ2-1,TRBD2,TGTGCCAGCGGTGGAAGGCAGGCGGGAGCGAACAATGAGCAGTTCTTC,CASGGRQAGANNEQFF
TRBV28,.,TRBJ1-4,TRBD1,TGTGCCAGCACCGGGGCAGGGGGACAATCTAATGAAAAACTGTTTTTT,CASTGAGGQSNEKLFF
TRBV5-1,once,TRBJ1-3,TRBD1,TGCGCCAGCAGCTTTGGACAGGGTTTCAACACCATATATTTT,CASSFGQGFNTIYF
TRBV10-2,.,TRBJ1-2,.,TGCGCCAGCACTGAACGGGGGGGAGTAGACTATGGCTACACCTTC,CASTERGGVDYGYTF
TRBV5-8,.,TRBJ1-3,.,TGTGCCAGCAGCTTGGGGGCCGTGAGAACCAACACCATATATTTT,CASSLGAVRTNTIYF
TRBV29-1,.,TRBJ2-2,.,TGCAGCGTTGCGACGCAGGTGAACACCGGGGAGCTGTTTTTT,CSVATQVNTGELFF
TRBV6-1,.,TRBJ1-1,.,TGTGCCAGCACCTTAGGGAGAAACACTGAAGCTTTCTTT,CASTLGRNTEAFF
TRBV7-2,.,TRBJ1-6,.,TGTGCCAGCAGTCTACAAGGCGGGTCACCCCTCCACTTT,CASSLQGGSPLHF
TRBV6-5,.,TRBJ1-2,TRBD1,TGTGCCAGCAGTTCGGGACAGCACTATGGCTACACCTTC,CASSSGQHYGYTF
TRBV7-9,.,TRBJ2-7,TRBD1,TGTTCCAGCAGTAGGACAGGGTACGAGCAGTACTTC,CSSSRTGYEQYF
TRBV18,.,TRBJ1-5,.,TGTGCCAGCTCACCTTCAGGGGCCAATCAGCCCCAGCATTTT,CASSPSGANQPQHF
TRBV27,.,TRBJ2-5,.,TGTGCCAGCAGTTTATTCCGCCAAGAGACCCAGTACTTC,CASSLFRQETQYF
TRBV28,.,TRBJ1-1,TRBD1,TGTGCCAGCAGTTCCGCCGTCAACAGGGGTCGAACTGAAGCTTTCTTT,CASSSAVNRGRTEAFF
TRBV28,.,TRBJ1-1,TRBD1,TGTGCCAGCAGTTTTACAGGGGTTGGCACTGAAGCTTTCTTT,CASSFTGVGTEAFF
TRBV27,once,TRBJ2-7,TRBD1,TGTGCCAGCAGTAATCAACAGGGGATCTACGAGCAGTACTTC,CASSNQQGIYEQYF
TRBV28,.,TRBJ1-1,.,TGTGCCAGCAGTTTGGTGGGCATGAACACTGAAGCTTTCTTT,CASSLVGMNTEAFF
TRBV7-9,.,TRBJ1-5,TRBD1,TGTTCCAGCAGCTTAGGACTCCGGGACAGGGAAGGTCAGCCCCAGCATTTT,CSSSLGLRDREGQPQHF
TRBV5-1,.,TRBJ1-1,.,TGCGCCAGCAAGGGGTGGTCGGGAGACACTGAAGCTTTCTTT,CASKGWSGDTEAFF